These 2 T cell receptor beta chains originate from one sample sequenced in a study of Ad26.COV2.S vaccination and SARS-CoV-2 variants. This table comes from immunoSEQ multiplex PCR, and its TCRdb copy is limited to in-frame clones, with some not included. The profile shows approximately 420,000 clones, roughly nine tenths of them singletons. Regarding treatment: about 20 received Ad26.COV2.S at low or high dose, single or two shots; roughly five received placebo; per-sample allocation not given. At day 63 after the first vaccine or placebo injection, samples were drawn. The sequencing here drew on peripheral blood, taken in a trial of Ad26.COV2.S vaccine versus placebo. Receptor source: a person between 18 and 59 years old who received the Ad26.COV2.S COVID-19 vaccine or a placebo.

This clone appeared a single time. This chain joins TRBV2 and TRBJ1-6; D unresolved. The CDR3 consists of 13 residues. The V gene lost 6 bases and the J gene lost 9 bases, with 12 bases spanning the gap. Germline V gives CDR1 SNHLY, CDR2 FYNNEI. CDR3 nucleotide sequence: TGTGCCAGCAGGACAACACGTGGTTCACCCCTCCACTTT. Protein product: CASRTTRGSPLHF.

The rearrangement links TRBV3-1 (or the pseudogene TRBV3-2) to TRBJ1-2, with a possible D match to TRBD1 (6 bases). This CDR3 region has 14 residues. V was pared by 4 bases and J by 4 bases, with 13 bases between. The germline gives CDR1 LGHDT, CDR2 YNNKEL (reference sequence). CDR3 sequence: CASSLVRGGYGYTF. The CDR3 DNA reads TGTGCCAGCAGCCTAGTTAGGGGGGGCTATGGCTACACCTTC.